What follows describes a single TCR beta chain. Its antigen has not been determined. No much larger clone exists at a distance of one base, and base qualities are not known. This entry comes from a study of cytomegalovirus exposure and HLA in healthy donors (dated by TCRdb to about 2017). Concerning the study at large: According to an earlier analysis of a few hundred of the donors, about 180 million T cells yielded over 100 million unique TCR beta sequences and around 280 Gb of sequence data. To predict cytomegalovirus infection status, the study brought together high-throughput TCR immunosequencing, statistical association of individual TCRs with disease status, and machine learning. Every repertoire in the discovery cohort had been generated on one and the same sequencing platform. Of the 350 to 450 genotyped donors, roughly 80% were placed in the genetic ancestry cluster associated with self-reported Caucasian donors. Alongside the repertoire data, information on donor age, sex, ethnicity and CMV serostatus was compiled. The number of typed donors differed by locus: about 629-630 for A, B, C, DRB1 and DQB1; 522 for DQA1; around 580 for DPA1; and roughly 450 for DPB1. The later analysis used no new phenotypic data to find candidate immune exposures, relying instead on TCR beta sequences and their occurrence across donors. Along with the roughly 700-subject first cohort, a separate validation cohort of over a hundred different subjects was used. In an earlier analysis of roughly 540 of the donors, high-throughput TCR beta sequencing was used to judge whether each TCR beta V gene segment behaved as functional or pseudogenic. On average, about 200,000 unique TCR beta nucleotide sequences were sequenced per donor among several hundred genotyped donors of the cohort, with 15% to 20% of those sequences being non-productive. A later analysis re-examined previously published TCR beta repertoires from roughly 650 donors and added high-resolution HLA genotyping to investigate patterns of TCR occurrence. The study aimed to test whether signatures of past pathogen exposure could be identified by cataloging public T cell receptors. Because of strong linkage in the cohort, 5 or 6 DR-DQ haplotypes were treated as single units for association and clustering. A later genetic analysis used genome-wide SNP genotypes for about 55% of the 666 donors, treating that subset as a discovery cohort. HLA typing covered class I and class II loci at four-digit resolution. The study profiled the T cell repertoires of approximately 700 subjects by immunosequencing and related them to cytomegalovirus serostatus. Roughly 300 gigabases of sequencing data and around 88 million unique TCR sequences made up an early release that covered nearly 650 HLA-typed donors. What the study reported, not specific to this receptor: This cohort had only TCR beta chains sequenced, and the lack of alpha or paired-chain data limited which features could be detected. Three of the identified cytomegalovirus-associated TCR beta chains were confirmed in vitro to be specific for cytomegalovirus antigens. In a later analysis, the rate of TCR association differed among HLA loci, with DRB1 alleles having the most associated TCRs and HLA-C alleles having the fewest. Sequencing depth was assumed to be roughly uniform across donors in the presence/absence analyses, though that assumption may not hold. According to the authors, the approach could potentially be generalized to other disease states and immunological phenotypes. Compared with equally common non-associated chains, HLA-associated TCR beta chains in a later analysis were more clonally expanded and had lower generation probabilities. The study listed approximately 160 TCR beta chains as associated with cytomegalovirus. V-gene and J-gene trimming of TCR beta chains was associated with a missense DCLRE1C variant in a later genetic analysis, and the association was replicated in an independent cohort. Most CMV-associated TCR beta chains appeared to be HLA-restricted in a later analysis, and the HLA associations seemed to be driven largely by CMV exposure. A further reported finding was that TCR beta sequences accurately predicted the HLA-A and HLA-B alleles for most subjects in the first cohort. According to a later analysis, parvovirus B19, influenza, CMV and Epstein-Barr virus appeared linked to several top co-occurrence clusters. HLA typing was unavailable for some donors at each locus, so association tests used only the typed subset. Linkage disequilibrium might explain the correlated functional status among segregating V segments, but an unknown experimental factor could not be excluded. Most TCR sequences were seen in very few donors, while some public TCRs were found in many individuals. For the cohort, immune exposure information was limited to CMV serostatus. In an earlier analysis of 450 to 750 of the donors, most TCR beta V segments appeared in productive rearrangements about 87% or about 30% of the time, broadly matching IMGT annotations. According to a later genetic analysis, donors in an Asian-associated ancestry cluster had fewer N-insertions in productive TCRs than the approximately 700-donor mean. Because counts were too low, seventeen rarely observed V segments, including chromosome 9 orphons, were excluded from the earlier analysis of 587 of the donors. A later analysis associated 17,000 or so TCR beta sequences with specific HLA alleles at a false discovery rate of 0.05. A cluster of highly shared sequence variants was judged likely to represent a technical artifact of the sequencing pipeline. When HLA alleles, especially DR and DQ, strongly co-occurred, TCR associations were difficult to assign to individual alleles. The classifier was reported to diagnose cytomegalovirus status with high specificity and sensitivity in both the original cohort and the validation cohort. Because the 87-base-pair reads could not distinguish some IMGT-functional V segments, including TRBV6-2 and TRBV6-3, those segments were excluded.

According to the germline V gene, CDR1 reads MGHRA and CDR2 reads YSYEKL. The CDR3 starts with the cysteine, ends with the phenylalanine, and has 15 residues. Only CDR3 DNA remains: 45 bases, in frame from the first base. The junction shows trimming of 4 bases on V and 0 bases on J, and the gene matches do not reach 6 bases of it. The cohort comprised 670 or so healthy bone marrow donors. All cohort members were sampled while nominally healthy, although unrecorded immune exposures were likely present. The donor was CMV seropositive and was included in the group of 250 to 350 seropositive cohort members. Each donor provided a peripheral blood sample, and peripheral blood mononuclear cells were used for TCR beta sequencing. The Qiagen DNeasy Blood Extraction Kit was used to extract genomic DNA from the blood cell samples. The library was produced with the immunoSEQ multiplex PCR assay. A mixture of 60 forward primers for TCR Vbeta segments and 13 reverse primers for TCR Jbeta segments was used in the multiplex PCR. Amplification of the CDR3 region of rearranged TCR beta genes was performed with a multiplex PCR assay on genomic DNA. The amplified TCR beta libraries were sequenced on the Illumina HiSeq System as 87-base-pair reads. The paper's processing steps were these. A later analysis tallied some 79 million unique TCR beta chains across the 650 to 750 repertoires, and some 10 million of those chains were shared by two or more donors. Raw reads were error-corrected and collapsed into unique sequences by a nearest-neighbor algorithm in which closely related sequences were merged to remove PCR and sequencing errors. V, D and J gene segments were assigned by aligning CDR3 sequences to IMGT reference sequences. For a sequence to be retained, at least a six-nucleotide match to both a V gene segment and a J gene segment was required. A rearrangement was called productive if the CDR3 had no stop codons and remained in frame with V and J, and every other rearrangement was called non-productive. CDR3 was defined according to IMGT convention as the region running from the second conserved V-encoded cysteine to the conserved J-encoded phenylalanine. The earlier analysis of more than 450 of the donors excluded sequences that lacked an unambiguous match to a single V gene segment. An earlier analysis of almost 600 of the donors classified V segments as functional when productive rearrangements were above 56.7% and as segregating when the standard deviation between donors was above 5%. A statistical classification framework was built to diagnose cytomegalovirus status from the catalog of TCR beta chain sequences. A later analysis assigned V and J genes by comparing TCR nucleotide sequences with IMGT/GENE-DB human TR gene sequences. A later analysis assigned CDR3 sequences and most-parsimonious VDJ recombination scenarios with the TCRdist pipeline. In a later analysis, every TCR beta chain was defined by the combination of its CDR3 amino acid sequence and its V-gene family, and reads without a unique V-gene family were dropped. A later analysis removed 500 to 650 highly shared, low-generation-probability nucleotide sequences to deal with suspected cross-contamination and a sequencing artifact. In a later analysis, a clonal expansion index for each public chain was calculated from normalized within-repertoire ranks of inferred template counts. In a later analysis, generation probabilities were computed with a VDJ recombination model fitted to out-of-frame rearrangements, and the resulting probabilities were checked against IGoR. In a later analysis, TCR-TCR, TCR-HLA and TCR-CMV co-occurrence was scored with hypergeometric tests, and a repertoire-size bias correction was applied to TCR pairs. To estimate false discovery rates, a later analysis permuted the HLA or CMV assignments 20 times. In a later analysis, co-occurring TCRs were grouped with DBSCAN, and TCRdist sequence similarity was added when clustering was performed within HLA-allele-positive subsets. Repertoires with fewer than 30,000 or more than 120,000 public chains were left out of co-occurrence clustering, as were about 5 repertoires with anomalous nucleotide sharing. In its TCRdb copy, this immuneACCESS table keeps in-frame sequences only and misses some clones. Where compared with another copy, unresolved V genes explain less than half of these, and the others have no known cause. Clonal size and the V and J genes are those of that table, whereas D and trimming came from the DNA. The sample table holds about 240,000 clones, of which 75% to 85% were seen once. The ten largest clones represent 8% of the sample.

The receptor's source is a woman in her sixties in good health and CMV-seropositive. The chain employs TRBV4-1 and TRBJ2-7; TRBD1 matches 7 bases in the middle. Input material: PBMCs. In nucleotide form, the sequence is TGCGCCAGCAGCCCCTCCGGGGACAGCTCCTACGAGCAGTACTTC. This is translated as CASSPSGDSSYEQYF.